Shown below are 31 T cell receptor beta chains from a single sample sequenced in a study of blood T cell repertoires in COVID-19. The method was immunoSEQ multiplex PCR; TCRdb's version includes in-frame clones alone and lacks a portion of them. Of tens of thousands of clones in the sample, around 89% were seen once. Input material: peripheral blood. The receptors here all came from a woman between 55 and 75 years old with active COVID-19.

V and J are TRBV6-5 and TRBJ1-2; 7 bases agree with TRBD1. The CDR3 is 13 residues long. CDR1 is MNHEY and CDR2 is SVGAGI in the germline V gene. V lost 5 bases and J lost 5; bases outside the gene matches: 5. CDR3 amino acids: CASSPQGKYGYTF. The CDR3 nucleotides are TGTGCCAGCAGTCCACAGGGGAAGTATGGCTACACCTTC.

This chain links TRBV3-1 (or the pseudogene TRBV3-2) with TRBJ1-2, with TRBD1 matching over 8 bases. From germline, CDR1 is LGHDT and CDR2 YNNKEL (reference sequence). The ends lost 3 bases at V and 14 bases at J; junction bases unmatched: 8. The CDR3 has 12 amino acids. CDR3 DNA: TGTGCCAGCAGCCACGGACAGGGTATTCTTACCTTC. Protein product: CASSHGQGILTF.

The chain combines TRBV2 with TRBJ2-6; D may be TRBD2 (6 bases). The CDR3 is made up of 14 amino acids. Germline V lookup: CDR1 SNHLY, CDR2 FYNNEI. Trimming left V 11 bases short and J 1 base short, with 12 bases between. Written as DNA, the CDR3 is TGTGCCCGTCGGGAGAGTTCTGGGGCCAACGTCCTGACTTTC. Its translation: CARRESSGANVLTF.

The chain has TRBV3-1 (or the pseudogene TRBV3-2) and TRBJ2-3; unclear D gene. Germline V CDR1 and CDR2: LGHDT, YNNKEL (reference sequence). Between the trimmed V and J ends, which lost 2 bases and 3 bases, there was a span of 9 bases. This CDR3 contains 14 residues. The CDR3 nucleotides read TGTGCCAGCAGCCAAAGTTACGGGACAGATACGCAGTATTTT. Amino acid sequence: CASSQSYGTDTQYF.

The chain recombines TRBV30 with TRBJ1-6; no clear D gene. Trimming removed 5 bases from V and 9 bases from J, with 14 bases in between. CDR3 length: 13 amino acids. Germline V gene sequence: CDR1 GTSNPN, CDR2 SVGIG (reference sequence). The CDR3 here is CAWEQKVGSPLHF. CDR3 in DNA: TGTGCCTGGGAACAGAAAGTGGGTTCACCCCTCCACTTT. Complete variable domain (other parts from reference TRBV30 and TRBJ1-6): SQTIHQWPATLVQPVGSPLSLECTVEGTSNPNLYWYRQAAGRGLQLLFYSVGIGQISSEVPQNLSASRPQDRQFILSSKKLLLSDSGFYLCAWEQKVGSPLHFGNGTRLTVT.

As concerns this clone: One end of the junction fails to match germline, which may point to a read error. The rearrangement uses TRBV18 and TRBJ2-2; 7 bases line up with TRBD1. The CDR3 is 15 amino acids. Germline V CDR1 and CDR2: KGHSH, LQKENI. The CDR3 bases are TGTGCCAGCTCTCCACAGGGGACGAACACCGGGGAGCTGTTTTTT. Translating gives CASSPQGTNTGELFF.

This sequence joins TRBV5-1 and TRBJ1-2; D is uncertain. Trimming took 1 base from V and 6 from J, leaving 19 bases between them. Germline values: CDR1 SGHRS, CDR2 YFSETQ. The CDR3 length is 16 residues. CDR3 DNA sequence: TGCGCCAGCAGCTTGAGGCAGAACCCCCCTCGGGATGGCTACACCTTC. This translates into CASSLRQNPPRDGYTF.

The chain links TRBV21-1 to TRBJ2-5; the table's TRBD2 call for D was not verified on the DNA. TRBV21-1 has pseudogene status. The CDR3 extends over 16 amino acids. This CDR3 reads CASSIGLVDRGETQYF. The CDR3 DNA follows: TGTGCCAGCAGCATCGGACTAGTCGATAGGGGAGAGACCCAGTACTTC.

V usage is TRBV5-5 and J usage is TRBJ2-7, with 12 nucleotides matching TRBD1. The ends lost 7 bases at V and 4 bases at J; junction bases unmatched: 6. The germline V gene has CDR1 SGHKS and CDR2 YYEKEE (reference sequence). The CDR3 runs to 14 residues. CDR3 region: CASPRDRGRYEQYF. DNA of the CDR3: TGTGCCAGCCCCCGGGACAGGGGGCGGTACGAGCAGTACTTC.

The chain combines TRBV7-9 with TRBJ2-5, with 8 nucleotides matching TRBD2. Germline CDR1 reads SEHNR; CDR2 reads FQNEAQ (reference sequence). The junction had 11 bases not matched to a gene; V was cut back by 5 bases and J by 0 bases. This CDR3 is 17 amino acids long. CDR3 protein: CASSHPKRGRYQETQYF. CDR3 nucleotides: TGTGCCAGCAGCCACCCCAAGCGGGGGAGGTACCAAGAGACCCAGTACTTC.

The chain links TRBV10-3 to TRBJ1-5, with D maybe TRBD1 (6 bases). V was pared by 8 bases and J by 5 bases, with 16 bases between. Germline V CDR1 and CDR2: ENHRY, SYGVKD. CDR3 size: 14 residues. CDR3 in amino acids: CAISTGTGDQPQHF. CDR3 DNA sequence: TGTGCCATCTCAACAGGGACCGGGGATCAGCCCCAGCATTTT.

CDR3 residues: CASSPRRDSGVGEQYF. CDR3 in DNA: TGTGCCAGCAGCCCACGTCGGGATAGCGGGGTAGGCGAGCAGTACTTC. This chain links TRBV3-1 (or the pseudogene TRBV3-2) with TRBJ2-7; TRBD2 agrees at 8 bases. V lost 4 bases to trimming and J lost 6 bases; unmatched junction nucleotides: 14. This CDR3 is built from 16 residues. CDR1 and CDR2 (germline): LGHDT, YNNKEL (reference sequence).

The chain has TRBV9 and TRBJ2-7; 8 bases map to TRBD2. CDR3 size: 16 residues. CDR1 is SGDLS and CDR2 is YYNGEE in the germline V gene. V lost 0 bases to trimming and J lost 0 bases; unmatched junction nucleotides: 5. CDR3 in amino acids: CASSVGAGANSYEQYF. The CDR3 DNA follows: TGTGCCAGCAGCGTAGGAGCGGGGGCAAACTCCTACGAGCAGTACTTC.

This chain links TRBV6-1 with TRBJ1-1, with 12 bases matching TRBD1. The CDR3 runs to 18 residues. V dropped 4 bases and J dropped 0; count of bases not matched to a gene: 9. Germline V CDR1 and CDR2: MNHNS, SASEGT. The CDR3 DNA reads as TGTGCCAGCAGTGCCGGGACAGGGGGCGATCGGATGAACACTGAAGCTTTCTTT. Its translation is CASSAGTGGDRMNTEAFF.

This clone has more than one count but fewer than ten. The chain has TRBV5-4 and TRBJ2-2, with 7 positions matching TRBD2. The CDR3 extends over 16 amino acids. The germline V gene has CDR1 SGHNT and CDR2 YYREEE (reference sequence). V lost 1 base, J lost 4 bases, and 7 bases stayed unmatched. The CDR3 region is CASSLPRGVGTGELFF. The CDR3, as DNA: TGTGCCAGCAGCTTGCCCCGGGGGGTCGGCACCGGGGAGCTGTTTTTT.

The DNA for the CDR3 is TGTGCCAGCAGGCCGGGACAGGGGAAGGGCTACACCTTC. Translation: CASRPGQGKGYTF. This chain uses TRBV2 with TRBJ1-2; 10 bases agree with TRBD1. CDR3 length: 13 amino acids. Germline CDR1 and CDR2: SNHLY and FYNNEI. V lost 6 bases to trimming and J lost 8 bases; unmatched junction nucleotides: 6. Drawing the rest from reference TRBV2 and TRBJ1-2, the complete variable domain is EPEVTQTPSHQVTQMGQEVILRCVPISNHLYFYWYRQILGQKVEFLVSFYNNEISEKSEIFDDQFSVERPDGSNFTLKIRSTKLEDSAMYFCASRPGQGKGYTFGSGTRLTVV.

The V and J genes are TRBV5-5 and TRBJ1-5, with 10 bases matching TRBD1. CDR1 and CDR2 from the germline V gene are SGHKS and YYEKEE (reference sequence). Germline trimming cut 5 bases from V and 4 bases from J; bases unmatched to any gene: 6. The CDR3 runs 15 residues. CDR3 bases: TGTGCCAGCAGAAGGACAGGGGGGGATAATCAGCCCCAGCATTTT. Its protein is CASRRTGGDNQPQHF. The full variable domain, completed using reference TRBV5-5 and TRBJ1-5, is DAGVTQSPTHLIKTRGQQVTLRCSPISGHKSVSWYQQVLGQGPQFIFQYYEKEERGRGNFPDRFSARQFPNYSSELNVNALLLGDSALYLCASRRTGGDNQPQHFGDGTRLSIL.

The genes are TRBV5-6 and TRBJ2-7; 8 positions match TRBD1. The germline gives CDR1 SGHDT, CDR2 YYEEEE. The V segment lost 0 bases and the J segment 6 bases; nucleotides outside the gene matches: 5. The CDR3 is 14 residues long. The CDR3 coding sequence is TGTGCCAGCAGCTTGGGGACAGGGATGTTCGAGCAGTACTTC. Translating gives CASSLGTGMFEQYF. Full variable domain (rest looked up from reference TRBV5-6 and TRBJ2-7): DAGVTQSPTHLIKTRGQQVTLRCSPKSGHDTVSWYQQALGQGPQFIFQYYEEEERQRGNFPDRFSGHQFPNYSSELNVNALLLGDSALYLCASSLGTGMFEQYFGPGTRLTVT.

The CDR3 DNA follows: TGTGCCTGGAATAGACAGGGACCTAATGAAAAACTGTTTTTT. It encodes CAWNRQGPNEKLFF. This chain connects TRBV30 to TRBJ1-4, with TRBD1 matching over 7 bases. The V gene end was trimmed by 4 bases and the J gene end by 3 bases; junction bases not matched to a gene: 5. This CDR3 contains 14 residues. The V gene's germline CDR1 is GTSNPN and CDR2 SVGIG (reference sequence). Full variable domain (remainder filled in from reference TRBV30 and TRBJ1-4): SQTIHQWPATLVQPVGSPLSLECTVEGTSNPNLYWYRQAAGRGLQLLFYSVGIGQISSEVPQNLSASRPQDRQFILSSKKLLLSDSGFYLCAWNRQGPNEKLFFGSGTQLSVL.

The V gene is TRBV6-5, the J gene TRBJ1-2, with D tentatively TRBD1 (5 bases). V lost 6 bases, J lost 3 bases, and 17 bases lay in between. The CDR3 sequence is 15 residues long. Germline CDR1 and CDR2: MNHEY and SVGAGI. This CDR3 reads CASRPDSQGDYGYTF. The CDR3 DNA sequence: TGTGCCAGCAGACCCGACAGTCAGGGTGACTATGGCTACACCTTC.

V is TRBV27 and J is TRBJ1-4; D perhaps matches TRBD1 (5 bases). Looked up from germline, CDR1 is MNHEY and CDR2 is SMNVEV (reference sequence). The CDR3 loop spans 17 amino acids. The germline V and J ends were trimmed by 5 bases and 4 bases, with 20 bases remaining between them. CDR3 region: CASSPRGLIRDNEKLFF. As DNA, the CDR3 is TGTGCCAGCAGTCCTAGGGGACTAATTAGGGATAATGAAAAACTGTTTTTT.

The chain recombines TRBV4-1 with TRBJ1-6; 11 bases agree with TRBD1. Per germline, CDR1 MGHRA and CDR2 YSYEKL. J was trimmed by 1 base and V by 4 bases; bases with no gene match: 3. The length of the CDR3 is 17 residues. The DNA of the CDR3 is TGCGCCAGCAGCCGAGGACAGGGGGCATCCTATAATTCACCCCTCCACTTT. It yields the protein CASSRGQGASYNSPLHF.

The chain joins TRBV4-2 to TRBJ2-3; TRBD2 matches at 9 bases. V lost 1 base to trimming and J lost 3 bases; unmatched junction nucleotides: 5. The CDR3 has 16 residues. Germline values: CDR1 LGHNA, CDR2 YNFKEQ. CDR3 coding DNA: TGTGCCAGCAGCCAAGCCCCTCTAGCGGGGACAGATACGCAGTATTTT. Translation: CASSQAPLAGTDTQYF.

This sequence joins TRBV19 and TRBJ1-5; maybe TRBD1 (6 bases). The germline V gene encodes CDR1 LNHDA and CDR2 SQIVND (reference sequence). CDR3 length: 17 amino acids. V shed 4 bases and J shed 4 bases, with 20 bases lying between them. This chain's CDR3 is CASSTGQKRLANQPQHF. The CDR3 DNA sequence: TGTGCCAGTAGTACTGGACAGAAACGACTAGCAAATCAGCCCCAGCATTTT.

Concerning this clone: Relative to the germline gene, one junction end is altered; a read error may explain this. The V gene is TRBV13, the J gene TRBJ2-1, with 7 bases lining up with TRBD1. CDR1 PRHDT and CDR2 FYEKMQ come from the germline V gene (reference sequence). This CDR3 spans 13 amino acids. The DNA for the CDR3 is TGTGCCAGCAGCCTAGGGACAGTTGGAGAGCAGTTCTTC. Its translation: CASSLGTVGEQFF.

This sequence joins TRBV15 and TRBJ2-5, with 10 bases identical to TRBD1. Germline V gene lookup returns CDR1 LNHNV and CDR2 YYDKDF (reference sequence). V was pared by 5 bases and J by 5 bases, with 5 bases of the junction left unmatched. CDR3 length equals 14 residues. CDR3 bases: TGTGCCACCAGCGGGGGGACAGGGGACGAGACCCAGTACTTC. Protein sequence: CATSGGTGDETQYF. Filled out from reference TRBV15 and TRBJ2-5, the complete variable domain reads DAMVIQNPRYQVTQFGKPVTLSCSQTLNHNVMYWYQQKSSQAPKLLFHYYDKDFNNEADTPDNFQSRRPNTSFCFLDIRSPGLGDTAMYLCATSGGTGDETQYFGPGTRLLVL.

The chain couples TRBV7-2 to TRBJ2-7, with a possible D match to TRBD1 (6 bases). CDR1 and CDR2 (germline): SGHTA, FQGNSA. The V and J ends lost 4 bases and 2 bases respectively, with 12 bases between them. The CDR3 has 14 residues. The CDR3 nucleotides are TGTGCCAGCAGCTCAGGGGTTCGCCCCTACGAGCAGTACTTC. Encoded protein: CASSSGVRPYEQYF.

The chain links TRBV7-6 to TRBJ2-7; D might be TRBD1 (6 bases). CDR3 length: 16 residues. The V end was cut by 1 base, the J end by 2 bases, with 15 bases between. Per germline, CDR1 SGHVS and CDR2 FNYEAQ. The chain's CDR3 is CASSLGVEDSPYEQYF. DNA of the CDR3: TGTGCCAGCAGCTTAGGGGTAGAGGACAGTCCCTACGAGCAGTACTTC. Drawing the rest from reference TRBV7-6 and TRBJ2-7, the complete variable domain is GAGVSQSPRYKVTKRGQDVALRCDPISGHVSLYWYRQALGQGPEFLTYFNYEAQQDKSGLPNDRFSAERPEGSISTLTIQRTEQRDSAMYRCASSLGVEDSPYEQYFGPGTRLTVT.

The DNA of the CDR3 is TGTGCCAGCAGTGAAAGCGCGGGAGCTAACACTGAAGCTTTCTTT. Its protein product is CASSESAGANTEAFF. This chain links TRBV6-1 with TRBJ1-1; D uncertain. The germline V gene encodes CDR1 MNHNS and CDR2 SASEGT. The CDR3 runs 15 residues. Trimming cost V 2 bases and J 2 bases, with 12 bases left between them.

CDR3 region: CASRPGQGIDSYNSPLHF. DNA for the CDR3: TGTGCCAGCAGGCCTGGACAGGGAATTGACTCCTATAATTCACCCCTCCACTTT. J is TRBJ1-6 and V is TRBV14; 8 positions match TRBD1. V lost 6 bases, J lost 0 bases, and 10 bases stayed unmatched. Germline V gene lookup returns CDR1 SGHDN and CDR2 FVKESK. CDR3 length: 18 residues. Using reference TRBV14 and TRBJ1-6 for the parts outside the CDR3, the full variable domain is EAGVTQFPSHSVIEKGQTVTLRCDPISGHDNLYWYRRVMGKEIKFLLHFVKESKQDESGMPNNRFLAERTGGTYSTLKVQPAELEDSGVYFCASRPGQGIDSYNSPLHFGNGTRLTVT.

The J gene is TRBJ2-7, the V gene TRBV4-1; 8 positions match TRBD1. V dropped 3 bases and J dropped 4; count of bases not matched to a gene: 11. Germline V lookup: CDR1 MGHRA, CDR2 YSYEKL. The CDR3 runs 16 residues. Here the CDR3 reads CASSHGGDRNYYEQYF. DNA of the CDR3: TGCGCCAGCAGCCATGGAGGGGACAGGAACTATTACGAGCAGTACTTC.